Below are 20 T cell receptor beta chains sequenced from a single sample in a study of shared clonotypes between healthy human individuals. The table came from immunoSEQ multiplex PCR; TCRdb's copy has only in-frame clones and leaves some out. The sample holds 2.3 million or so clones, over 85% seen once. The sample consisted of naive CD4+ T cells from PBMCs. Indicated subset: CD45RA+ positively selected. Source of these receptors: a man younger than 35 in good health. Some clones in this sample may be carry-over from other donors' samples.

The chain is built from TRBV4-1 and TRBJ1-1, with D possibly being TRBD1 (5 bases). The V gene lost 4 bases and the J gene lost 0 bases, with 12 bases spanning the gap. Germline CDR1 MGHRA, CDR2 YSYEKL. The CDR3 length is 15 residues. This CDR3 reads CASSPQTALNTEAFF. Written as DNA, the CDR3 is TGCGCCAGCAGCCCTCAGACAGCCTTGAACACTGAAGCTTTCTTT.

This clone has a handful of counts. V usage is TRBV29-1 and J usage is TRBJ1-1; the D gene is possibly TRBD1 (5 bases). CDR3 length: 13 residues. Trimming took 0 bases from V and 10 from J, leaving 15 bases between them. Germline assignment: CDR1 SQVTM and CDR2 ANQGSEA. The CDR3 protein is CSVEDPNRMGAFF. CDR3 DNA sequence: TGCAGCGTTGAAGATCCCAACAGGATGGGAGCTTTCTTT.

This chain connects TRBV5-1 to TRBJ2-7; no clear D. Between the trimmed V and J ends, which lost 3 bases and 0 bases, there was a span of 13 bases. The CDR3 spans 15 residues. Germline CDR1 reads SGHRS; CDR2 reads YFSETQ. The CDR3 protein is CASSSGSTSSYEQYF. The CDR3 region has the DNA TGCGCCAGCAGCTCGGGTTCTACCTCCTCCTACGAGCAGTACTTC.

V and J are TRBV28 and TRBJ2-1; D not certain. Deletions cut 6 bases from V and 8 bases from J, with 11 bases between. The CDR3 contains 12 residues. Germline CDR1 and CDR2: MDHEN and SYDVKM. The CDR3 DNA sequence: TGTGCCAGCAGACAAATTTGGGATGAGCAGTTCTTC. As protein: CASRQIWDEQFF.

V usage is TRBV25-1 and J usage is TRBJ2-1; 7 bases align to TRBD2. The J segment lost 0 bases and the V segment lost 4 bases, leaving 3 bases of the junction unmatched. Germline V lookup: CDR1 MGHDK, CDR2 SYGVNS. This CDR3 is 15 amino acids long. DNA for the CDR3: TGTGCCAGCAGTGTGCCGGGGGGCTCCTACAATGAGCAGTTCTTC. Protein sequence: CASSVPGGSYNEQFF.

Of note for this clone: The same CDR3 also results from other DNA sequences found in this sample. The V gene is TRBV29-1, the J gene TRBJ1-1; TRBD1 might be the D (6 bases). CDR1 is SQVTM and CDR2 is ANQGSEA in the germline V gene. V was pared by 6 bases and J by 0 bases, with 11 bases between. The CDR3 is 13 residues long. The CDR3 protein is CSVAGVLNTEAFF. CDR3 in DNA: TGCAGCGTCGCAGGGGTATTGAACACTGAAGCTTTCTTT.

V is TRBV5-1 and J is TRBJ1-4, with TRBD1 as a possible D gene (5 bases). The germline CDR1 and CDR2 sequences are SGHRS and YFSETQ. The V end was cut by 2 bases, the J end by 6 bases, with 11 bases between. The CDR3 is 14 amino acids. The CDR3 loop is CASSLRGQDEKLFF. CDR3 coding DNA: TGCGCCAGCAGCTTACGGGGCCAGGATGAAAAACTGTTTTTT.

The chain has TRBV7-9 and TRBJ2-3, with a tentative D call TRBD2 (5 bases). CDR1 is SEHNR and CDR2 is FQNEAQ in the germline V gene (reference sequence). V dropped 2 bases and J dropped 0 bases, with 15 bases sitting between them. The CDR3 has 17 amino acids. The CDR3 here is CASSLRTTTGSTDTQYF. The CDR3 DNA reads as TGTGCCAGCAGCTTACGAACCACCACGGGGAGCACAGATACGCAGTATTTT.

The chain recombines TRBV28 with TRBJ1-5, with no clear D. The germline CDR1 and CDR2 sequences are MDHEN and SYDVKM. The CDR3 length is 12 residues. Deletions cut 7 bases from V and 7 bases from J, with 11 bases between. The CDR3 region has the DNA TGTGCCAGCACCGGATCGGGCCAGCCCCAGCATTTT. It translates to CASTGSGQPQHF.

The CDR3 DNA sequence: TGTGCCAGCAGCCCGCAAGCGGGACTCTCCTACGAGCAGTACTTC. Its protein product is CASSPQAGLSYEQYF. The genes are TRBV7-2 and TRBJ2-7; 7 nucleotides line up with TRBD2. The CDR3 has 15 amino acids. The junction had 7 bases not matched to a gene; V was cut back by 5 bases and J by 0 bases. Germline lookup yields CDR1 SGHTA and CDR2 FQGNSA.

The chain carries TRBV7-2 and TRBJ2-1; D remains unclear. CDR1 is SGHTA and CDR2 is FQGNSA in the germline V gene. This CDR3 spans 15 amino acids. Between the trimmed V and J ends, which lost 5 bases and 6 bases, there was a span of 17 bases. The CDR3 loop reads CASSRGRPKGNEQFF. The CDR3 DNA follows: TGTGCCAGCAGCCGTGGACGGCCAAAAGGCAATGAGCAGTTCTTC.

The V call is TRBV10-3, the J call TRBJ2-7, with 13 bases lining up with TRBD2. The CDR3 runs to 14 residues. Germline CDR1 reads ENHRY; CDR2 reads SYGVKD. With V trimmed by 5 bases and J by 5 bases, 3 bases remained unmatched. CDR3 DNA sequence: TGTGCCATCAGTCTCGGACTAGCGGGAGACGAGCAGTACTTC. Translating it yields CAISLGLAGDEQYF.

V is TRBV7-6 and J is TRBJ2-5, with TRBD1 identical over 7 bases. The germline gives CDR1 SGHVS, CDR2 FNYEAQ. The length of the CDR3 is 16 residues. The ends lost 5 bases at V and 1 base at J; junction bases unmatched: 10. The chain's CDR3 is CASSQLDRLFQETQYF. Here the CDR3 DNA reads TGTGCCAGCAGCCAGCTGGACAGGCTTTTCCAAGAGACCCAGTACTTC.

The chain has TRBV5-4 and TRBJ2-2; perhaps TRBD2 as D (7 bases). CDR1 SGHNT and CDR2 YYREEE come from the germline V gene (reference sequence). Trimming cost V 5 bases and J 0 bases, with 11 bases left between them. CDR3 length: 15 amino acids. CDR3 sequence (DNA): TGTGCCAGCAGAGTAGGGGGGGCGAACACCGGGGAGCTGTTTTTT. Its protein is CASRVGGANTGELFF. Filled out from reference TRBV5-4 and TRBJ2-2, the complete variable domain reads ETGVTQSPTHLIKTRGQQVTLRCSSQSGHNTVSWYQQALGQGPQFIFQYYREEENGRGNFPPRFSGLQFPNYSSELNVNALELDDSALYLCASRVGGANTGELFFGEGSRLTVL.

The genes are TRBV5-1 and TRBJ1-2, with D perhaps TRBD1 (6 bases). This CDR3 spans 17 amino acids. Germline V CDR1 and CDR2: SGHRS, YFSETQ. The V and J ends lost 2 bases and 0 bases respectively, with 17 bases between them. CDR3 bases: TGCGCCAGCAGCTTAGGGGGACTACCCCCAGCTAACTATGGCTACACCTTC. It specifies CASSLGGLPPANYGYTF.

V usage is TRBV28 and J usage is TRBJ2-1; D is ambiguous. Germline V CDR1 and CDR2: MDHEN, SYDVKM. V lost 6 bases and J 6 bases, leaving 18 bases between the germline ends. The CDR3 contains 15 residues. The CDR3 protein is CASSTTTAVLNEQFF. In DNA, the CDR3 is TGTGCCAGCAGCACGACGACCGCGGTCCTCAATGAGCAGTTCTTC. The whole variable domain, remainder taken from reference TRBV28 and TRBJ2-1, is DVKVTQSSRYLVKRTGEKVFLECVQDMDHENMFWYRQDPGLGLRLIYFSYDVKMKEKGDIPEGYSVSREKKERFSLILESASTNQTSMYLCASSTTTAVLNEQFFGPGTRLTVL.

The chain couples TRBV19 to TRBJ1-2; D possibly corresponds to TRBD1 (5 bases). Germline CDR1 LNHDA, CDR2 SQIVND (reference sequence). This CDR3 is 13 amino acids long. V lost 9 bases and J 4 bases, leaving 15 bases between the germline ends. The CDR3 nucleotides read TGTGCCAGATCGGGGGAGGTTCCCTATGGCTACACCTTC. Amino acid sequence: CARSGEVPYGYTF.

Points on this clone: A far larger clone is only one base removed, so a read error is likely. Other DNA sequences in this specimen translate into the identical CDR3. The chain has TRBV28 and TRBJ2-6; weak D call: TRBD2 (5 bases). CDR3 length equals 14 residues. Germline V lookup: CDR1 MDHEN, CDR2 SYDVKM. Trimming left V 5 bases short and J 0 bases short, with 5 bases between. The CDR3 reads CASSTSSGANVLTF. The CDR3 DNA follows: TGTGCCAGCAGTACTAGCTCTGGGGCCAACGTCCTGACTTTC. The variable domain in full, with the rest retrieved from reference TRBV28 and TRBJ2-6, is DVKVTQSSRYLVKRTGEKVFLECVQDMDHENMFWYRQDPGLGLRLIYFSYDVKMKEKGDIPEGYSVSREKKERFSLILESASTNQTSMYLCASSTSSGANVLTFGAGSRLTVL.

J is TRBJ2-2 and V is TRBV4-3, with D hard to call. V was shortened by 4 bases and J by 6 bases, with 15 bases between the two germline ends. From germline, CDR1 is LGHNA and CDR2 YSLEER. CDR3 length: 15 residues. In DNA, the CDR3 is TGCGCCAGCAGCCCCTCAGCGAGAGGCGCCGGGGAGCTGTTTTTT. Its translation: CASSPSARGAGELFF.

This clone is a singleton in its sample. The chain combines TRBV6-4 with TRBJ2-1; 10 bases are shared with TRBD1. This CDR3 has 15 amino acids. Germline CDR1 is MRHNA and CDR2 is SNTAGT. The junction had 9 bases not matched to a gene; V was cut back by 6 bases and J by 7 bases. CDR3 sequence reads: CASRRQGAAGNEQFF. The CDR3 DNA follows: TGTGCCAGCAGGCGACAGGGGGCCGCTGGGAATGAGCAGTTCTTC.